The next 8 T cell receptor beta chains were all read from a single sample in a study of cytomegalovirus exposure and HLA in healthy donors. PCR primers comprised 60 Vbeta and 13 Jbeta primers. TCRdb's copy holds only in-frame clones and misses some; the assay was immunoSEQ multiplex PCR. Of 110,000 to 150,000 clones listed, 73% are singletons. The sequencing input was PBMCs. All receptors come from a woman between 40 and 50 years old in good health and CMV-seronegative.

The V call is TRBV4-1, the J call TRBJ1-1; 8 nucleotides agree with TRBD1. Unmatched junction bases numbered 7, after V lost 3 bases and J lost 1 base. Germline-derived CDR1 and CDR2 are MGHRA and YSYEKL. CDR3 length: 16 residues. In DNA, the CDR3 is TGCGCCAGCAGCCATCGGGGGACAGGAGGGAACACTGAAGCTTTCTTT. It codes for CASSHRGTGGNTEAFF.

The rearrangement links TRBV9 to TRBJ2-5; 7 bases agree with TRBD1. The CDR3 totals 15 residues. CDR1 SGDLS and CDR2 YYNGEE come from the germline V gene. J was trimmed by 8 bases and V by 0 bases; bases with no gene match: 10. CDR3 in amino acids: CASSVEGARGGTQYF. CDR3 DNA sequence: TGTGCCAGCAGCGTAGAGGGTGCCAGAGGGGGCACCCAGTACTTC.

This sequence joins TRBV6-4 and TRBJ2-7, with 7 nucleotides matching TRBD1. The germline CDR1 and CDR2 sequences are MRHNA and SNTAGT. The CDR3 loop spans 16 amino acids. The J segment lost 0 bases and the V segment lost 7 bases, leaving 12 bases of the junction unmatched. The CDR3, as DNA: TGTGCCAGCATACCAGGTAGGCGGACAGGCTCCTACGAGCAGTACTTC. Amino acids: CASIPGRRTGSYEQYF.

The chain carries TRBV5-4 and TRBJ2-4, with D tentatively TRBD1 (6 bases). The CDR3 covers 14 residues. The germline V and J ends were trimmed by 1 base and 4 bases, with 9 bases remaining between them. Germline V gene sequence: CDR1 SGHNT, CDR2 YYREEE (reference sequence). CDR3 DNA sequence: TGTGCCAGCAGCTTGTCAGGGGTAAAAAACATTCAGTACTTC. It specifies CASSLSGVKNIQYF.

This clone was picked up a small number of times. J is TRBJ1-4 and V is TRBV2, with TRBD1 matching 7 bases. CDR3 length: 13 residues. After removal of 8 bases from V and 5 bases from J, the junction contained 5 bases not matched to a gene. Germline loops: CDR1 SNHLY, CDR2 FYNNEI. The CDR3 sequence is CASAAGQNEKLFF. CDR3 nucleotides: TGTGCCAGCGCGGCGGGACAGAATGAAAAACTGTTTTTT.

This clone showed up just once. The rearrangement links TRBV6-5 to TRBJ1-5, with a weak D call TRBD1 (5 bases). Germline V gene data show CDR1 as MNHEY and CDR2 as SVGAGI. With 10 bases removed from V and 4 bases from J, the gap between germline ends came to 11 bases. The CDR3 consists of 12 residues. The CDR3: CAIRQSNQPQHF. As DNA, the CDR3 is TGTGCCATCCGACAGAGTAATCAGCCCCAGCATTTT.

This clone was seen only once. At one boundary the junction diverges from the germline segment, which might be a read error. This chain joins TRBV7-9 and TRBJ2-5; D ambiguous. The germline CDR1 and CDR2 sequences are SEHNR and FQNEAQ (reference sequence). This CDR3 is built from 12 residues. The CDR3 DNA is TGTGCCAGCAGCTTAGACGGCGGTGCCAAGAACTTC. Amino acids: CASSLDGGAKNF.

V and J are TRBV5-6 and TRBJ1-1; maybe TRBD1 (5 bases). This CDR3 is built from 14 residues. CDR1 and CDR2 from the germline V gene are SGHDT and YYEEEE. V lost 0 bases and J 4 bases, leaving 10 bases between the germline ends. DNA of the CDR3: TGTGCCAGCAGCTTGGGCTTTGGGGCCACTGAAGCTTTCTTT. Translation gives CASSLGFGATEAFF.